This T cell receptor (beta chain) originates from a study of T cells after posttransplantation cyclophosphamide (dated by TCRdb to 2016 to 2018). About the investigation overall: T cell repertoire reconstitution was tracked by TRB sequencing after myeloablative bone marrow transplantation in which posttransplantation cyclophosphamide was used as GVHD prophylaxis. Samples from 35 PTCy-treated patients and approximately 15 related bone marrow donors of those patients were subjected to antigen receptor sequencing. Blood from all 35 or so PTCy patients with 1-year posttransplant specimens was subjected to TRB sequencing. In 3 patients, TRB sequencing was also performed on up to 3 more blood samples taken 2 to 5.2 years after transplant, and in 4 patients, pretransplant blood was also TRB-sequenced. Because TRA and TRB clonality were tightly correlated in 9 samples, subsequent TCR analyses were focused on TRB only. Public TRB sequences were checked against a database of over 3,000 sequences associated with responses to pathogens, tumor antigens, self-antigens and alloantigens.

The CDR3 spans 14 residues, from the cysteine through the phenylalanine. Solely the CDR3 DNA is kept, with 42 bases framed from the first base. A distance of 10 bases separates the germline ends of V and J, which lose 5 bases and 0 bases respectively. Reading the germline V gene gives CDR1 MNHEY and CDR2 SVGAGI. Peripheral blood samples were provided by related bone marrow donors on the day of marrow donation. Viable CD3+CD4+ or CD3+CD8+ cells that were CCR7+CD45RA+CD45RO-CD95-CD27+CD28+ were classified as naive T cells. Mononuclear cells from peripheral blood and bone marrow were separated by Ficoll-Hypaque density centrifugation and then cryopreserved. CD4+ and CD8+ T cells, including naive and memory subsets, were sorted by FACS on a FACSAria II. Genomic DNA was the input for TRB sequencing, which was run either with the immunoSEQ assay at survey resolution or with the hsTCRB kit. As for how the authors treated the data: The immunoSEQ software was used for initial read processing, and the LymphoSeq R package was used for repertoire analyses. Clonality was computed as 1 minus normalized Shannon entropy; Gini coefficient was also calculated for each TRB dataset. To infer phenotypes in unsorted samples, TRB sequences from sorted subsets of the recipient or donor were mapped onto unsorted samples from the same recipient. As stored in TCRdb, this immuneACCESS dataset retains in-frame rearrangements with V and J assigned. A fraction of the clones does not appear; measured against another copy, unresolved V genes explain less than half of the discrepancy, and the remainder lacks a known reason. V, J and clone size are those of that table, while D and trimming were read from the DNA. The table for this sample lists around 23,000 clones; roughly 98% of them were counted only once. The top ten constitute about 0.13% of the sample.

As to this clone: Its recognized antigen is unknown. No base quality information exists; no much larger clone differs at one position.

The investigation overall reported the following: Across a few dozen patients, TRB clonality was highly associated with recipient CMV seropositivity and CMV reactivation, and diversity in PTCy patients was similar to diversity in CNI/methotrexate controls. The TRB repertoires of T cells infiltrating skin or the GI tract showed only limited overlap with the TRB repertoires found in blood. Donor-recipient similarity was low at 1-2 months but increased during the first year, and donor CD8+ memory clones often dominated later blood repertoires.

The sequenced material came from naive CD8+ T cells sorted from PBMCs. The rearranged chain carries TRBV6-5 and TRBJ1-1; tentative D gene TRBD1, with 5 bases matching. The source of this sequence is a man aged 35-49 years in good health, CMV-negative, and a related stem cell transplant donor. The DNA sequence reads TGTGCCAGCAGTGGGGACTCCTTGAACACTGAAGCTTTCTTT. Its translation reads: CASSGDSLNTEAFF.